Sequencing of this T cell receptor (beta chain) was carried out in a study of cytomegalovirus exposure and HLA in healthy donors. Background on the study: Earlier sequencing of approximately 200 million T cells yielded 100 million to 140 million unique TCR beta sequences. There were several hundred genotyped donors. Of these, 81% fell in the genetic ancestry cluster associated with self-reported Caucasian donors. Study-wide results and limits: Follow-up analysis later connected one missense variant in DCLRE1C with trimming of TCR beta V- and J-genes.

On this clone itself: Antigen specificity is unknown.

The CDR3 runs to 15 residues. The trim removed 1 base at V and 4 bases at J, leaving 4 bases unmatched. In germline, CDR1 is SGHDN, CDR2 FVKESK. Vbeta (60) and Jbeta (13) primers were used in the PCR. Here immunoSEQ multiplex PCR was the method, and the copy in TCRdb shows in-frame clones only, minus some. The sample carries under 200,000 clones, roughly 75% recorded once. This TCR was recovered from a female donor in good health and CMV-seronegative. Sequencing was performed on PBMCs. V is TRBV14 and J is TRBJ2-5, with TRBD1 matching over 9 bases. CDR3 loop: CASSQVDRGGETQYF. DNA of the CDR3: TGTGCCAGCAGCCAAGTCGACAGGGGGGGAGAGACCCAGTACTTC.